The subject of this entry is one TCR beta chain. Its antigen is currently not known. No base quality information exists; no much larger clone differs at one position. Germline trimming: 4 bases from V, 8 bases from J; junction bases outside gene matches: 7. The CDR3, cysteine through phenylalanine, is 13 amino acids long. The retained sequence is limited to the CDR3, 39 bases, with the frame set at the first base. The germline V gene supplies CDR1 MGHRA and CDR2 YSYEKL. This entry comes from a study of cytotoxic CD8 clonotypes in ibrutinib-treated CLL (dated by TCRdb to about 2021). With regard to the full study: In this cohort, approximately 15 patients were treatment-naive and approximately 10 were relapsed/refractory, while some 17 had unmutated IGHV. Partial responses were observed in about 25 patients and complete responses in 2; after a median follow-up of about 69 months, remission was maintained in roughly 15 patients and progression was observed in about twelve. The response samples were drawn at a median of 12 months into treatment, with a range of roughly 6 to 36 months. On average, each sample had approximately 280,000 productive templates and 94,082 productive rearrangements. Of the 86 people in the trial, 26 had longitudinal samples available. Cryopreserved peripheral blood mononuclear cells were collected at three points: before therapy, at response, and at either sustained remission or disease progression. Patients were still on ibrutinib when every remission and progressive disease sample was collected.

What the research found in general, with its limitations: Public clonotypes were rare and either shrank or stayed stable during treatment, and the rise in clonality at ibrutinib response reflected expansion of private clonotypes. Baseline clonality exceeded that of age-matched healthy donors and correlated strongly with circulating CD8+ T-cell counts. An increase in clonality was observed at ibrutinib response, with clonality remaining stable during sustained remission and falling back toward baseline at progression. Sampling times were not matched between sustained-remission and progressing patients, and lymph node repertoires were not studied.

The time point label, read with the paper, signifies: progressive disease on ibrutinib. Roughly 1.8 micrograms of genomic DNA were extracted from cryopreserved PBMCs for TCR beta library preparation. Longitudinal blood samples from CLL patients receiving ibrutinib monotherapy were subjected to high-throughput TCR beta sequencing. The patients took part in an open-label, single-center phase 2 trial of ibrutinib monotherapy. A MiSeq instrument was used for deep resolution sequencing, which targeted depths ranging from 1 in 1 million up to 1 in 200,000 T cells, with coverage averaging 10x for each clonotype. The immunoSEQ hsTCRB Kit was used to generate the TCR beta libraries. Per the authors' processing: Data were analyzed with ImmunoSEQ Data Assistant and ImmunoSEQ Analyzer, with V, D and J genes assigned per IMGT definitions. Clonality, which ranges from 0 to 1, was calculated by subtracting the normalized Shannon entropy of productive rearrangement frequencies from one. Only overrepresented clonotypes making up at least 0.05% of each patient's repertoire were included in the public clonotype analysis. Around 13 age-matched healthy donor repertoires from immuneACCESS were used as controls for clonality. As stored in TCRdb, this immuneACCESS dataset retains in-frame rearrangements with V and J assigned. A fraction of the clones does not appear; measured against another copy, unresolved V genes explain less than half of the discrepancy, and the remainder lacks a known reason. D and trimming were read from the DNA, whereas the V and J calls and clone size are those reported in that table. Within this sample are 250,000 to 350,000 clones, with 60% to 80% of them counted one time only. The leading ten clones occupy roughly 5% of the sample.

The chain is encoded by TRBV4-1 joined to TRBJ1-1, with TRBD1 identical over 7 junction bases. Specimen: PBMCs, collected at disease progression, from a patient treated with ibrutinib. The sequence was collected from a human donor with chronic lymphocytic leukemia. CDR3 reads: CASSRSRDSEAFF. The nucleotides read TGCGCCAGCAGCCGGAGCCGGGACAGCGAAGCTTTCTTT.